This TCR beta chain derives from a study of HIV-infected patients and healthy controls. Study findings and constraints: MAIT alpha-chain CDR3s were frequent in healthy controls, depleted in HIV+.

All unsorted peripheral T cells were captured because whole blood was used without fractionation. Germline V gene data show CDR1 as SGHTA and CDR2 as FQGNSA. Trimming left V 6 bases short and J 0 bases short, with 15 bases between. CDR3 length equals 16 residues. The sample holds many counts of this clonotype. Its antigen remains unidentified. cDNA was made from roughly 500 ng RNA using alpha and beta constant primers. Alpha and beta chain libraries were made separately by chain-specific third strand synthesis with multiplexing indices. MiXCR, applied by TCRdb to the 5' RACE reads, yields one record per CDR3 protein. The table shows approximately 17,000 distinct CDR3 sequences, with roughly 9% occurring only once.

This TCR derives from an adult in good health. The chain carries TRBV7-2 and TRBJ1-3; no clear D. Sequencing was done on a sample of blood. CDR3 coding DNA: TGTGCCAGCAGTCTTGGTGGCTCTTACTCTGGAAACACCATATATTTT. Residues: CASSLGGSYSGNTIYF.